This T cell receptor beta chain was identified during a study of resident and recirculating memory T cells in vitiligo. This clone occurred once. Some clones are missing from TCRdb's copy, which holds only in-frame ones; the method was immunoSEQ multiplex PCR. The sample has tens of thousands of clones; approximately 90% are singletons. This CDR3 spans 16 amino acids. Trimming removed 4 bases at V and 4 bases at J, with 17 bases between. The germline V gene has CDR1 LGHNA and CDR2 YNFKEQ. The specimen sequenced was blood. V usage is TRBV4-2 and J usage is TRBJ1-3; D is undetermined. The clonotype originates from a male donor with vitiligo. The CDR3 DNA sequence: TGTGCCAGCAGCCGCCTCCAGGAGGTCCGGGGAAACACCATATATTTT. Amino acid sequence: CASSRLQEVRGNTIYF.